This entry features one T cell receptor (beta chain) sequence. The target antigen is unknown. Researchers report isolating at least 6.5 million PBMCs per sample. These data are taken from a study of blood T cells in healthy people across ages. Alongside a J-beta primer mix, a sample-barcoded 5' primer served in a second PCR lasting roughly 6 to 11 cycles. A tag from a template-switch adaptor with 12 random nucleotides marked each cDNA molecule. TCRdb used MiXCR to reprocess the 5' RACE reads, holding one entry per CDR3 protein. The sample has 800,000 to 950,000 distinct CDR3 sequences; 40% to 60% are singletons. Study-level findings and limits: Lack of knowledge of donor CMV status possibly confounded expanded clonotype changes. Age brought a roughly linear fall in TCR beta diversity measured per million T cells.

Germline-derived CDR1 and CDR2 are SGHAT and FQNNGV. This CDR3 contains 13 residues. Trimming took 3 bases from V and 14 from J, leaving 14 bases between them. The receptor comes from a man aged 25-40 years in good health. The sample comprised blood. The V and J genes are TRBV11-2 and TRBJ1-6; D perhaps matches TRBD1 (5 bases). The CDR3 DNA sequence: TGTGCCAGCAGCTTGGGGGAGGTTTCGGCCCTCCACTTT. Translated: CASSLGEVSALHF.